The 31 T cell receptor beta chains below were found in one sample sequenced in a study (dated by TCRdb to the mid-2010s). The method behind the library was 5' RACE. Sequencer: Illumina MiSeq. In-frame beta chains were kept once TCRdb had trimmed the public reads at Q25 with fastp and called clones with MiXCR. Each CDR3 protein appears once, grouped with its most common genes and DNA. This sample lists 50,000 to 60,000 distinct CDR3 sequences; around 21% were detected once. The top ten constitute around 3.2% of the sample. Tregs were isolated as CD4+CD25+CD127-/low cells. Material for sequencing was tumor-infiltrating Tregs sorted from the breast tumor. These receptors came from a female donor with breast cancer.

This clonotype was detected a few times. CDR3 sequence reads: CATSYVVGNEQFF. The CDR3 region has the DNA TGTGCCACCAGCTATGTAGTAGGGAATGAGCAGTTCTTC. The chain combines TRBV24-1 with TRBJ2-1; no clear D. The CDR3 sequence is 13 residues long. Trimming left V 7 bases short and J 7 bases short, with 13 bases between. CDR1 is KGHDR and CDR2 is SFDVKD in the germline V gene.

J is TRBJ2-1 and V is TRBV7-2; 13 bases fit TRBD2. The V and J ends lost 4 bases and 6 bases, in that order; junction bases with no gene match: 6. The CDR3 consists of 16 residues. Germline CDR1 and CDR2: SGHTA and FQGNSA. CDR3 DNA: TGTGCCAGCAGCTCCCCCGGGACTAGCGGGGCCAATGAGCAGTTCTTC. The encoded protein is CASSSPGTSGANEQFF.

The CDR3 DNA sequence: TGCGCCAGCAGCCCAATTTTCAAAACCGACAGGGGGACTGAAGCTTTCTTT. Residues: CASSPIFKTDRGTEAFF. The rearrangement joins TRBV5-1 to TRBJ1-1; 9 positions agree with TRBD1. This CDR3 is 17 amino acids long. Germline-derived CDR1 and CDR2 are SGHRS and YFSETQ. Trimming cost V 4 bases and J 5 bases; bases outside gene matches: 15.

As regards this clonotype: At one of its ends the junction is not consistent with the germline gene, which may arise from a read error. The chain joins TRBV7-2 to TRBJ2-5; 11 bases match TRBD2. Germline-derived CDR1 and CDR2 are SGHTA and FQGNSA. CDR3 size: 15 residues. Here the CDR3 DNA reads TGTGCCAGCAGCTGGACTAGCGGGTACCAAGAGGCCCAGTACTTC. Its translation is CASSWTSGYQEAQYF.

V gene TRBV10-3 combines with J gene TRBJ1-4, with a tentative D call TRBD1 (5 bases). V lost 6 bases and J 8 bases, leaving 13 bases between the germline ends. Germline values: CDR1 ENHRY, CDR2 SYGVKD. The CDR3 sequence is 13 residues long. The CDR3 DNA is TGTGCCATCAGACGGGGAGGGGAGGAAAAACTGTTTTTT. Its translation is CAIRRGGEEKLFF.

The table lists this clonotype with a few counts. The V call is TRBV4-2, the J call TRBJ2-5, with D possibly matching TRBD2 (6 bases). The germline V gene has CDR1 LGHNA and CDR2 YNFKEQ. CDR3 length: 14 residues. V was pared by 2 bases and J by 5 bases, with 12 bases between. CDR3 coding DNA: TGTGCCAGCAGCCAAAAGCTAGCGCGGGAGACCCAGTACTTC. Its protein is CASSQKLARETQYF.

As regards this clonotype: Just one base apart from a much larger clone, this may be a read error. This chain connects TRBV5-1 to TRBJ2-5; 8 bases align to TRBD2. Germline V gene data show CDR1 as SGHRS and CDR2 as YFSETQ. The length of the CDR3 is 20 residues. V trimming: 2 bases; J trimming: 2 bases; junction bases outside the gene matches: 20. The DNA for the CDR3 is TGCGCCAGCAGCTTATCACCAGCCCTGAGGACTAGCAGATTTCAAGAGACCCAGTACTTC. Translated, it gives CASSLSPALRTSRFQETQYF.

Points on this clonotype: This sequence may be a read error, since a much larger clone differs from it by one base. The gene calls are TRBV12-3 or TRBV12-4 and TRBJ2-2, with TRBD2 as a possible D gene (6 bases). This CDR3 is 16 amino acids long. The CDR3 DNA follows: TGTGCCAGCAGTCCCCCCGTAGCGAGGAACACCGGGGGGCTGTTTTTT. It yields the protein CASSPPVARNTGGLFF.

Ten or more counts support this clonotype. The chain carries TRBV6-5 and TRBJ2-1; 12 bases line up with TRBD2. Germline V gene sequence: CDR1 MNHEY, CDR2 SVGAGI. This CDR3 region has 15 residues. The trim removed 2 bases at V and 10 bases at J, leaving 6 bases unmatched. The CDR3 region is CASSYVTSGRQEQFF. The CDR3 DNA reads TGTGCCAGCAGTTACGTTACTAGCGGGAGGCAAGAGCAGTTCTTC.

There are a few counts of this clonotype. The genes are TRBV6-1 and TRBJ2-3; 12 bases align to TRBD2. The V segment lost 2 bases and the J segment 4 bases; nucleotides outside the gene matches: 7. CDR1 is MNHNS, CDR2 SASEGT, per germline. The CDR3 has 17 amino acids. CDR3 sequence reads: CASSELLAGGPSDTQYF. The CDR3 DNA reads as TGTGCCAGCAGTGAACTCCTAGCGGGGGGGCCGTCAGATACGCAGTATTTT.

The chain combines TRBV7-8 with TRBJ1-1; D not resolved. V was trimmed by 5 bases and J by 0 bases, leaving 7 bases between them. The germline gives CDR1 SGHVS, CDR2 FQNEAQ. The CDR3 spans 13 residues. The CDR3 DNA is TGTGCCAGCAGCGCTATCATGAACACTGAAGCTTTCTTT. Residues: CASSAIMNTEAFF.

The chain combines TRBV29-1 with TRBJ2-1; TRBD2 matches at 7 bases. The CDR3 is 13 amino acids. In germline, CDR1 is SQVTM, CDR2 ANQGSEA. V shed 3 bases, J shed 6 bases, and the junction held 5 bases outside the gene matches. The CDR3 bases are TGCAGCGTTGATGTCTGGGGGGGCAATGAGCAGTTCTTC. It translates to CSVDVWGGNEQFF.

This clonotype was seen more than once but under ten times. The rearrangement joins TRBV12-3 or TRBV12-4 to TRBJ2-1; D ambiguous. V lost 5 bases and J lost 8, with 10 bases in between. This CDR3 region has 12 residues. The DNA for the CDR3 is TGTGCCAGCAGTCCCTATAACGATGAGCAGTTCTTC. It encodes CASSPYNDEQFF.

At least ten counts were recorded for this clonotype. The chain has TRBV5-1 and TRBJ2-1, with a possible D match to TRBD2 (6 bases). Trimming took off 3 bases at V and 6 bases at J, with 16 bases between the two ends. Germline lookup yields CDR1 SGHRS and CDR2 YFSETQ. The CDR3 is made up of 15 amino acids. The CDR3 nucleotides are TGCGCCAGCAGCTCGGTAAGGCGGGACTTCAATGAGCAGTTCTTC. The encoded protein is CASSSVRRDFNEQFF.

This clonotype was picked up a small number of times. The chain uses TRBV7-8 and TRBJ2-1; 8 bases fit TRBD1. There are 14 residues in the CDR3. Germline V gene lookup returns CDR1 SGHVS and CDR2 FQNEAQ. The V and J ends lost 5 bases and 6 bases, in that order; junction bases with no gene match: 6. CDR3 amino acids: CASSLRQGSNEQFF. As DNA, the CDR3 is TGTGCCAGCAGCCTCCGACAGGGGTCCAATGAGCAGTTCTTC.

This clonotype was seen only a few times. The genes are TRBV5-1 and TRBJ1-4, with unresolved D. Germline CDR1 and CDR2: SGHRS and YFSETQ. V was clipped by 2 bases and J by 2 bases, with 10 bases between them. CDR3 size: 15 residues. The CDR3 DNA reads TGCGCCAGCAGCTTTGGGAGTGGTACTAATGAAAAACTGTTTTTT. Translating gives CASSFGSGTNEKLFF.

The CDR3 is CASSPTGTSAGDIQYF. The CDR3 bases are TGCGCCAGCAGTCCAACCGGGACTAGCGCCGGGGACATTCAGTACTTC. The chain links TRBV5-1 to TRBJ2-4; 10 bases match TRBD2. In germline, CDR1 is SGHRS, CDR2 YFSETQ. The CDR3 spans 16 residues. With 5 bases clipped from V and 8 bases from J, the junction kept 13 bases outside the gene matches.

This clonotype was detected only a few times. The gene calls are TRBV12-3 or TRBV12-4 and TRBJ2-7, with 11 bases fitting TRBD2. This CDR3 comprises 15 residues. V was clipped by 6 bases and J by 5 bases; unmatched bases: 9. CDR3 in DNA: TGTGCCAGCAGGTACTCTAGCGGGAGGCCCGACGAGCAGTACTTC. Its protein is CASRYSSGRPDEQYF.

This clonotype has just a few counts. The chain uses TRBV5-1 and TRBJ1-4; D is unresolved. The CDR3 covers 18 residues. Germline V gives CDR1 SGHRS, CDR2 YFSETQ. The V end was cut by 1 base, the J end by 0 bases, with 16 bases between. The CDR3 region is CASSLRSLSSTTNEKLFF. The CDR3 DNA reads TGCGCCAGCAGCTTGCGGTCACTTTCGTCGACAACTAATGAAAAACTGTTTTTT.

In its sample, this clonotype was seen a few times. V is TRBV5-1 and J is TRBJ2-3; 10 nucleotides agree with TRBD1. CDR1 is SGHRS, CDR2 YFSETQ, per germline. This CDR3 contains 16 residues. The ends lost 2 bases at V and 5 bases at J; junction bases unmatched: 8. CDR3 DNA: TGCGCCAGCAGCTTAGCGGGGACAGGGGTAGGAGATACGCAGTATTTT. This encodes CASSLAGTGVGDTQYF.

To note about this clonotype: Since a much larger clone is just one base distant, this may be a read error. No conserved phenylalanine or tryptophan ends this CDR3, so it is likely a read error. V usage is TRBV29-1 and J usage is TRBJ1-2; possible D gene TRBD1, 5 bases. The CDR3 has 14 amino acids. In germline, CDR1 is SQVTM, CDR2 ANQGSEA. Deletions cut 6 bases from V and 6 bases from J, with 20 bases between. The CDR3 loop is CSVSGAREGNGYTS. The DNA of the CDR3 is TGCAGCGTCTCCGGGGCCAGGGAGGGGAATGGCTACACCTCC.

This clonotype has just a few counts. The chain joins TRBV6-1 to TRBJ2-1; 7 bases agree with TRBD1. Per germline, CDR1 MNHNS and CDR2 SASEGT. J lost 0 bases, V lost 6 bases, and 11 bases had no gene match. The CDR3 has 17 amino acids. CDR3 coding DNA: TGTGCCAGCAGCCTTAGGTCGGCAGGGGGCTCCTACAATGAGCAGTTCTTC. Translation: CASSLRSAGGSYNEQFF.

Of note for this clonotype: The germline gene is not matched at one end of the junction; a read error may be the cause. This chain joins TRBV7-2 and TRBJ1-2; possible D gene TRBD1, 6 bases. The CDR3 runs 13 residues. Germline V lookup: CDR1 SGHTA, CDR2 FQGNSA. CDR3 sequence reads: CASSLREGEGCTF. In DNA, the CDR3 is TGTGCCAGCAGCTTACGGGAGGGGGAAGGCTGCACCTTC.

This chain uses TRBV5-1 with TRBJ2-1; the D is unclear. Trimming shortened V by 0 bases and J by 5 bases, and 9 bases separated the two germline ends. The V gene's germline CDR1 is SGHRS and CDR2 YFSETQ. The CDR3 contains 14 residues. The CDR3 reads CASSLERGNNEQFF. CDR3 nucleotides: TGCGCCAGCAGCTTGGAGCGCGGAAACAATGAGCAGTTCTTC.

With regard to this clonotype: A much larger clone lies a single base off, so this may be a read error. The chain links TRBV7-9 to TRBJ1-1; TRBD1 might be the D (5 bases). V lost 6 bases, J lost 4 bases, and 12 bases lay in between. The CDR3 covers 13 residues. Germline V lookup: CDR1 SEHNR, CDR2 FQNEAQ (reference sequence). The DNA for the CDR3 is TGTGCCAGCAGAACCCAGGGAAGCACTGAAGCTTTCTTT. Translated: CASRTQGSTEAFF. Drawing the rest from reference TRBV7-9 and TRBJ1-1, the complete variable domain is DTGVSQNPRHKITKRGQNVTFRCDPISEHNRLYWYRQTLGQGPEFLTYFQNEAQLEKSRLLSDRFSAERPKGSFSTLEIQRTEQGDSAMYLCASRTQGSTEAFFGQGTRLTVV.

This clonotype was seen only a few times. The chain links TRBV20-1 to TRBJ1-4; 7 positions agree with TRBD1. The CDR3 has 13 amino acids. The trim removed 6 bases at V and 8 bases at J, leaving 9 bases unmatched. Germline CDR1 DFQATT, CDR2 SNEGSKA (reference sequence). CDR3 sequence (DNA): TGCAGTGCCCGACAGGGACTTTGGGAAAAACTGTTTTTT. Translation gives CSARQGLWEKLFF.

This sequence joins TRBV5-1 and TRBJ2-5; 9 nucleotides agree with TRBD1. The germline V gene encodes CDR1 SGHRS and CDR2 YFSETQ. Germline trimming cut 4 bases from V and 2 bases from J; bases unmatched to any gene: 3. This CDR3 spans 14 amino acids. CDR3 nucleotide sequence: TGCGCCAGCAGCGAAGGGACAGGGCAAGAGACCCAGTACTTC. This sequence encodes CASSEGTGQETQYF.

With regard to this clonotype: This likely comes from a read error, as the CDR3 has no conserved phenylalanine or tryptophan at its end. The chain carries TRBV6-5 and TRBJ1-6, with D possibly TRBD1 on 6 matching bases. V shed 2 bases and J shed 8 bases, with 13 bases lying between them. Per the germline V gene, CDR1 is MNHEY and CDR2 is SVGAGI. This CDR3 region has 15 residues. The CDR3 region is CASSYRGRGDSPLHV. The CDR3 nucleotides read TGTGCCAGCAGTTACCGGGGGCGGGGGGATTCACCCCTCCACGTT.

About this clonotype itself: Since a much larger clone is just one base distant, this may be a read error. The V and J genes are TRBV7-2 and TRBJ2-1; 7 bases match TRBD2. The germline CDR1 and CDR2 sequences are SGHTA and FQGNSA. CDR3 length: 15 residues. The CDR3: CASSVALADNNEQFF. DNA for the CDR3: TGTGCCAGCAGCGTAGCCCTAGCGGATAACAATGAGCAGTTCTTC. The variable domain in full, completed from reference TRBV7-2 and TRBJ2-1, reads GAGVSQSPSNKVTEKGKDVELRCDPISGHTALYWYRQSLGQGLEFLIYFQGNSAPDKSGLPSDRFSAERTGGSVSTLTIQRTQQEDSAVYLCASSVALADNNEQFFGPGTRLTVL.

In its sample, this clonotype was seen many times. The rearrangement joins TRBV5-1 to TRBJ2-1; the D gene is possibly TRBD2 (7 bases). Germline lookup yields CDR1 SGHRS and CDR2 YFSETQ. The CDR3 sequence is 16 residues long. Trimming took 4 bases from V and 12 from J, leaving 26 bases between them. In nucleotides, the CDR3 is TGCGCCAGCAGCACACGGGAAGCAGGGGAGGGTTCCTGGCAGTTCTTC. It is translated as CASSTREAGEGSWQFF.

Of note for this clonotype: Given a much more abundant clone one base away, this may be a read error. The chain carries TRBV28 and TRBJ2-2, with 9 bases matching TRBD2. Germline CDR1 reads MDHEN; CDR2 reads SYDVKM. The ends lost 3 bases at V and 6 bases at J; junction bases unmatched: 5. The CDR3 sequence is 15 residues long. CDR3 amino acids: CASSLRSGRAGELFF. The CDR3 DNA is TGTGCCAGCAGTTTGCGTAGCGGGAGAGCCGGGGAGCTGTTTTTT. Full variable domain (outside the CDR3, taken from reference TRBV28 and TRBJ2-2): DVKVTQSSRYLVKRTGEKVFLECVQDMDHENMFWYRQDPGLGLRLIYFSYDVKMKEKGDIPEGYSVSREKKERFSLILESASTNQTSMYLCASSLRSGRAGELFFGEGSRLTVL.